Presented here are 5 T cell receptor beta chains from one specimen sequenced in a study of CD8+ T cells in alopecia areata. Extraction and reverse transcription of RNA yielded cDNA as the sequencing template. Here immunoSEQ multiplex PCR was the method, and the copy in TCRdb shows in-frame clones only, minus some. This set yields over 250,000 clones and no singletons; the top ten hold 0.9% to 1.5%. The authors sorted pooled cutaneous lymph node cells using CD4, CD8alpha, NKG2D, NKG2ACE and other markers. What was sequenced was CD4+ T cells sorted from a lymph node. These receptors originate from a C3H/HeJ mouse with alopecia areata. The strain's MHC: H2-k.

This clone was seen only a few times. Germline and genes here are mouse. Read sequence stops 3 residues before the CDR3 end, and the germline J gene provides the missing end. This sequence joins TRBV19 and TRBJ1-6; 11 bases are a match to TRBD1. TRBJ1-6 is noted as an ORF with a role that remains uncertain. The germline CDR1 and CDR2 sequences are FNHDT and SITEND (reference sequence). J was trimmed by 7 bases and V by 4 bases; bases with no gene match: 7. This CDR3 region has 16 residues. The CDR3 sequence: CASSPGQGAGNSPLYF. The part of the CDR3 DNA that was read is TGTGCCAGCAGTCCCGGACAGGGGGCAGGGAATTCGCCC.

This clone was detected a few times. The genes and germline here are from mouse. The read finishes 4 residues shy of the CDR3 end, and the germline J gene is used to complete it. Additional DNA sequences in this sample encode the identical CDR3. J is TRBJ1-2 and V is TRBV19; no firm D call. The CDR3 sequence is 12 residues long. Germline CDR1 FNHDT, CDR2 SITEND (reference sequence). Between the trimmed V and J ends, which lost 1 base and 2 bases, there was a span of 3 bases. Incomplete CDR3 DNA: TGTGCCAGCAGTATAAGGAACTCC. Translated: CASSIRNS. The full CDR3 protein is CASSIRNSDYTF.

About this clone itself: The gene names here belong to mouse. Incomplete CDR3 DNA: TGTGCCAGCAGCCCCCCCCTGGGGGGCGCTTAT. This codes for CASSPPLGGAY. The entire CDR3 sequence reads CASSPPLGGAYEQYF. The V call is TRBV5, the J call TRBJ2-7; 8 bases are shared with TRBD2. The read ends 4 residues early relative to the CDR3; the germline J gene fills the gap. The CDR3 length is 15 residues. Per germline, CDR1 LGHNA and CDR2 YNLKQL (reference sequence).

Notes on this clone: Any gene name here is a mouse gene name. The CDR3 goes on 4 residues after the read ends, and that part is filled in from the germline J gene. This sequence joins TRBV1 and TRBJ2-1, with D perhaps TRBD2 (5 bases). CDR1 and CDR2 from the germline V gene are NSQYPW and LRSPGD (reference sequence). V gave up 0 bases and J gave up 4 bases, with 7 bases separating them. CDR3 size: 14 residues. The CDR3 region is CTCSADHWYAEQFF. The CDR3 DNA, read in part, is TGCACCTGCAGTGCAGATCACTGGTATGCT.

A remark on this clone: Gene names are mouse gene names. The CDR3 extends 3 residues past the end of the read, so its final part is completed from the germline J gene. The chain employs TRBV13-1 and TRBJ1-6; 10 nucleotides line up with TRBD1. TRBJ1-6 is designated an ORF whose function remains uncertain. V was pared by 5 bases and J by 5 bases, with 7 bases of the junction left unmatched. The CDR3 is made up of 16 amino acids. Germline lookup yields CDR1 NSHNY and CDR2 SYGAGN. CDR3 DNA, as far as it was read: TGTGCCAGCAGGCAACGGGGGACAGGGGATAATTCGCCC. Residues: CASRQRGTGDNSP. In full, the CDR3 is CASRQRGTGDNSPLYF.